A selection of T cell receptor beta chains follows, all from one sample in a study of patients and donors after allogeneic stem cell transplantation. In TCRdb, the RT-PCR reads were re-called with MiXCR into one record per CDR3 protein. The sample records tens of thousands of distinct CDR3 sequences, about two fifths being singletons. Input material: blood, either unsorted or a sorted T cell fraction (not recorded which). Every receptor here comes from a human donor who was either an allogeneic HSCT recipient or a stem cell or donor lymphocyte infusion donor (not recorded which). It is not recorded whose cells these are; they may come from a transplant donor. The CDR3 runs from the conserved cysteine through the conserved F or W. Fields, in order: V gene, J gene, clone size, D gene, CDR3 protein, CDR3 DNA. A D gene is named only where the DNA matches it firmly. Only some rows state a clone size, as once, few, many or a class for expanded clones.

>TRBV7-2|TRBJ1-4|few|-
CASSSQVSTNEKLFF
TGTGCCAGCAGCTCACAGGTTTCAACTAATGAAAAACTGTTTTTT
>TRBV29-1|TRBJ2-3|-|TRBD2
CSQSSGLNTDTQYF
TGCAGCCAATCTAGCGGGCTGAACACAGATACGCAGTATTTT
>TRBV3-1|TRBJ2-7|-|TRBD2
CASSHGTSGRAREQYF
TGTGCCAGCAGCCACGGGACTAGCGGGAGGGCCAGGGAGCAGTACTTC
>TRBV7-9|TRBJ2-1|-|TRBD2
CASSLEGRASNEQFF
TGTGCCAGCAGCTTAGAAGGGAGGGCGTCCAATGAGCAGTTCTTC
>TRBV7-2|TRBJ1-1|few|-
CASSLAVLNVNTEAFF
TGTGCCAGCAGCTTAGCGGTTTTGAACGTAAACACTGAAGCTTTCTTT
>TRBV20-1|TRBJ1-6|few|-
CSARVRGMSSYNSPLHF
TGCAGTGCTAGAGTCCGCGGCATGAGCTCCTATAATTCACCCCTCCACTTT
>TRBV6-1|TRBJ2-7|few|TRBD1
CASRRTGTYEQYF
TGTGCCAGCAGGAGGACAGGAACCTACGAGCAGTACTTC
>TRBV18|TRBJ1-3|few|-
CASSPRSGNTIYF
TGTGCCAGCTCACCACGCTCTGGAAACACCATATATTTT
>TRBV20-1|TRBJ1-2|many|-
CSARVLVFGARANYGYTF
TGCAGTGCTAGAGTTTTGGTTTTTGGGGCGCGGGCTAACTATGGCTACACCTTC
>TRBV20-1|TRBJ2-1|-|TRBD2
CSAVTSGGPSSYNEQFF
TGCAGTGCTGTCACTAGCGGGGGCCCGAGCTCCTACAATGAGCAGTTCTTC
>TRBV5-1|TRBJ2-1|-|-
CASSLFGGLSSYNEQFF
TGCGCCAGCAGCTTATTCGGCGGGTTGAGCTCCTACAATGAGCAGTTCTTC
>TRBV20-1|TRBJ2-3|few|TRBD2
CSADPLAGGGDTQYF
TGCAGTGCTGACCCCCTAGCGGGGGGCGGGGATACGCAGTATTTT
>TRBV29-1|TRBJ1-1|few|-
CSVEETENTEAFF
TGCAGCGTTGAAGAGACAGAGAACACTGAAGCTTTCTTT
>TRBV5-1|TRBJ1-6|-|-
CASSAKSGTDPPSYNSPLHF
TGCGCCAGCAGCGCCAAATCCGGGACGGATCCTCCCTCCTATAATTCACCCCTCCACTTT
>TRBV4-1|TRBJ2-1|-|TRBD2
CASSQYSGGYNEQFF
TGCGCCAGCAGCCAATATAGCGGGGGGTACAATGAGCAGTTCTTC
>TRBV15|TRBJ1-4|-|-
CATSRSHPGLTNEKLFF
TGTGCCACCAGCAGAAGCCACCCGGGACTGACTAATGAAAAACTGTTTTTT
>TRBV11-3|TRBJ2-2|few|TRBD1
CASRDRDSGELFF
TGTGCCAGCAGGGACAGGGATAGCGGGGAGCTGTTTTTT
>TRBV12-3/TRBV12-4|TRBJ1-2|-|TRBD1
CASSLGIQGNYGYTF
TGTGCCAGCAGTTTAGGCATACAGGGGAACTATGGCTACACCTTC
>TRBV7-9|TRBJ1-1|few|-
CASSLRQEAFF
TGTGCCAGCAGCTTGCGACAGGAAGCTTTCTTT
>TRBV12-3/TRBV12-4|TRBJ2-7|-|-
CASSYLPKADFWEQYF
TGTGCCAGCAGTTACCTCCCGAAGGCGGACTTCTGGGAGCAGTACTTC
>TRBV18|TRBJ1-5|-|-
CASSPLGQEQPQHF
TGTGCCAGCTCACCCTTAGGGCAGGAACAGCCCCAGCATTTT
>TRBV7-2|TRBJ2-4|-|-
CASSLETGTIQYF
TGTGCCAGCAGCTTAGAAACAGGGACCATTCAGTACTTC
>TRBV20-1|TRBJ2-7|-|TRBD1
CSASRRQGAYEQYF
TGCAGTGCTAGTCGCCGACAGGGGGCCTACGAGCAGTACTTC
>TRBV7-9|TRBJ2-1|few|-
CASSLDEFEARLSNEQFF
TGTGCCAGCAGCTTAGACGAATTTGAGGCCCGGCTCTCAAATGAGCAGTTCTTC
>TRBV24-1|TRBJ1-2|-|-
CATSDFGSGDDGYTF
TGTGCCACCAGTGATTTTGGGAGCGGAGATGACGGCTACACCTTC
>TRBV5-1|TRBJ2-1|-|TRBD1
CASSLELGQGGFF
TGCGCCAGCAGCTTGGAACTTGGACAGGGGGGATTCTTC
>TRBV13|TRBJ2-5|-|-
CASSQTQEIQYF
TGTGCCAGCAGCCAAACCCAAGAGATCCAGTACTTC
>TRBV4-2|TRBJ1-2|-|-
CASSQARGGYTF
TGTGCCAGCAGCCAAGCCCGAGGAGGCTACACCTTC
>TRBV4-1|TRBJ1-1|few|-
CASSQDYSSNTEAFF
TGCGCCAGCAGCCAAGATTACAGTAGTAACACTGAAGCTTTCTTT
>TRBV5-6|TRBJ2-2|-|-
CASSLAPGGGELFF
TGTGCCAGCAGCTTAGCACCGGGTGGCGGGGAGCTGTTTTTT
>TRBV5-8|TRBJ1-2|-|-
CASSIQTAYTF
TGTGCCAGCAGCATACAAACTGCCTACACCTTC
>TRBV10-3|TRBJ1-1|-|TRBD1
CAISGTGTEAFF
TGTGCCATCAGTGGGACAGGCACTGAAGCTTTCTTT
>TRBV4-3|TRBJ2-3|few|-
CASRPSFGRDGDTQYF
TGCGCCAGCAGGCCAAGTTTCGGTCGGGACGGTGATACGCAGTATTTT
>TRBV12-3/TRBV12-4|TRBJ1-4|few|-
CASIGTGNEKLFF
TGTGCCAGCATCGGGACGGGGAATGAAAAACTGTTTTTT
>TRBV5-1|TRBJ2-1|many|-
CASSMGNEQFF
TGCGCCAGCAGCATGGGCAATGAGCAGTTCTTC
>TRBV12-3/TRBV12-4|TRBJ1-2|-|-
CASKSTGRIYGYTF
TGTGCCAGCAAATCGACGGGACGCATCTATGGCTACACCTTC
>TRBV7-3|TRBJ2-3|-|TRBD1
CASSAHRGRDTQYF
TGTGCCAGCAGCGCCCACAGGGGAAGAGATACGCAGTATTTT
>TRBV5-5|TRBJ2-5|large|-
CASTRGRDQETQYF
TGTGCCAGCACAAGGGGTCGGGACCAAGAGACCCAGTACTTC
>TRBV10-3|TRBJ2-5|-|-
CAISEKATQETQYF
TGTGCCATCAGTGAGAAGGCGACACAAGAGACCCAGTACTTC
>TRBV5-1|TRBJ2-5|-|-
CASSSDGVETQYF
TGCGCCAGCAGCTCCGACGGGGTTGAGACCCAGTACTTC
>TRBV7-9|TRBJ2-7|-|TRBD2
CASSLGLASEQYF
TGTGCCAGCAGCTTAGGACTAGCAAGCGAGCAGTACTTC
>TRBV7-9|TRBJ1-2|-|-
CASSLARTEYGYTF
TGTGCCAGCAGCTTAGCCCGGACGGAATATGGCTACACCTTC
>TRBV29-1|TRBJ1-1|-|TRBD1
CSVTLQGSSAFF
TGCAGCGTTACCTTACAGGGGAGTTCGGCTTTCTTT
>TRBV24-1|TRBJ2-3|few|TRBD2
CATSDPGLAAADTQYF
TGTGCCACCAGTGATCCGGGACTAGCGGCGGCAGATACGCAGTATTTT
>TRBV20-1|TRBJ2-7|-|TRBD2
CSASPTSGLTYEQYF
TGCAGTGCTAGCCCTACTAGCGGGCTTACCTACGAGCAGTACTTC
>TRBV6-5|TRBJ2-1|-|-
CASSYWWGEQFF
TGTGCCAGCAGTTACTGGTGGGGTGAGCAGTTCTTC
>TRBV9|TRBJ2-5|-|-
CASSVVGDLQETQYF
TGTGCCAGCAGCGTAGTTGGGGACTTACAAGAGACCCAGTACTTC
>TRBV5-5|TRBJ1-1|-|-
CASSFWGSTEAFF
TGTGCCAGCAGCTTTTGGGGATCGACTGAAGCTTTCTTT
>TRBV11-2|TRBJ2-3|-|-
CASRVMGDSTDTQYF
TGTGCCAGCAGGGTGATGGGGGATAGCACAGATACGCAGTATTTT
>TRBV7-9|TRBJ1-5|few|TRBD1
CASSTGTAPGTPQHF
TGTGCCAGCAGCACTGGGACAGCGCCAGGTACGCCCCAGCATTTT
>TRBV2|TRBJ2-1|-|-
CASGMSHNNEQFF
TGTGCCAGCGGGATGAGCCACAACAATGAGCAGTTCTTC
>TRBV4-2|TRBJ1-4|few|-
CASSQPESTEKLFF
TGTGCCAGCAGCCAACCAGAAAGTACCGAAAAACTGTTTTTT